One and the same sample provided the 19 T cell receptor beta chains below, sequenced in a study of human CD8 memory T cell subsets. Scientists made TCR beta libraries using UMI-labeled 5' RACE. TCRdb reworked the 5' RACE reads into one entry per CDR3 protein, no DNA. In total, the table holds about 4,200 distinct CDR3 sequences. Sequencing used CD8+ effector memory T cells (TEM) sorted from PBMCs. The subset: effector memory CD8 T cells, CCR7- CD45RO+ CD95+. All receptors derive from a human donor in good health.

Judged by frequency, this clonotype is medium-sized. The V gene is TRBV27, the J gene TRBJ2-1. There are 15 residues in the CDR3. Germline lookup yields CDR1 MNHEY and CDR2 SMNVEV (reference sequence). The chain's CDR3 is CASSSVAGAPNEQFF.

This chain joins TRBV20-1 and TRBJ1-1. Germline V CDR1 and CDR2: DFQATT, SNEGSKA (reference sequence). The CDR3 totals 17 residues. This chain's CDR3 is CREGPGLGGLPRTEAFF.

According to its frequency, this clonotype is medium-sized. The chain recombines TRBV30 with TRBJ2-1; TCRdb gives TRBD1 as the D gene, but with no DNA this cannot be confirmed. Germline CDR1 and CDR2: GTSNPN and SVGIG (reference sequence). This CDR3 is built from 15 residues. CDR3 amino acids: CAWRNTGYDYNEQFF.

The chain uses TRBV4-2 and TRBJ2-2; the TCRdb D gene call, TRBD2, has no DNA to confirm it. The CDR3 is 16 amino acids. Germline V CDR1 and CDR2: LGHNA, YNFKEQ. The CDR3: CASSQYSSGSAGELFF.

This clonotype counts as medium-sized by frequency. The chain employs TRBV20-1 and TRBJ1-6; TCRdb indicates TRBD1, and absent DNA this call remains unverified. The CDR3 is 16 residues long. Germline loops: CDR1 DFQATT, CDR2 SNEGSKA (reference sequence). CDR3 loop: CSARDRLSGESSPLHF.

The V call is TRBV21-1, the J call TRBJ2-2; the TCRdb D gene call, TRBD1, has no DNA to confirm it. TRBV21-1 is a pseudogene segment. The CDR3 runs 18 residues. The CDR3 loop reads CASSEERETGESCGELFF.

The chain carries TRBV12-3 or TRBV12-4 and TRBJ1-1. The CDR3 length is 14 residues. The CDR3 reads CASSSSDRNTEAFF.

This clonotype is classed as medium-sized by frequency. The J gene is TRBJ2-1, the V gene TRBV6-4; as DNA is missing, the TRBD2 call by TCRdb cannot be tested. The CDR3 runs to 14 residues. Germline V gene lookup returns CDR1 MRHNA and CDR2 SNTAGT. The CDR3 loop reads CASSEGTSGNEQFF.

The chain employs TRBV29-1 and TRBJ2-5; TCRdb designates TRBD1, a call that cannot be tested without DNA. The CDR3 covers 14 residues. From germline, CDR1 is SQVTM and CDR2 ANQGSEA. The CDR3 protein is CSVQGRGLMETQYF.

V gene TRBV5-4 combines with J gene TRBJ1-2; lacking DNA, the TRBD1 call made by TCRdb goes unchecked. Germline lookup yields CDR1 SGHNT and CDR2 YYREEE (reference sequence). This CDR3 contains 14 residues. CDR3 region: CASGTDRGTLGYTF.

CDR3 in amino acids: CSATYESSYNEQFF. The chain has TRBV20-1 and TRBJ2-1. CDR3 length equals 14 residues. Germline V gene sequence: CDR1 DFQATT, CDR2 SNEGSKA (reference sequence).

V usage is TRBV5-5 and J usage is TRBJ2-7; TCRdb returns TRBD2, unconfirmable since there is no DNA. CDR1 is SGHKS, CDR2 YYEKEE, per germline (reference sequence). The CDR3 runs 13 residues. The CDR3 sequence is CASSPDFYYEQYF. Full variable domain (rest looked up from reference TRBV5-5 and TRBJ2-7): DAGVTQSPTHLIKTRGQQVTLRCSPISGHKSVSWYQQVLGQGPQFIFQYYEKEERGRGNFPDRFSARQFPNYSSELNVNALLLGDSALYLCASSPDFYYEQYFGPGTRLTVT.

By frequency, this clonotype registers medium-sized. The chain couples TRBV4-1 to TRBJ1-1. Per the germline V gene, CDR1 is MGHRA and CDR2 is YSYEKL. The CDR3 covers 14 residues. The CDR3 loop reads CASSQEGPLTEAFF.

The chain recombines TRBV15 with TRBJ2-1; TCRdb returns TRBD1, unconfirmable since there is no DNA. The CDR3 sequence is 15 residues long. Germline CDR1 is LNHNV and CDR2 is YYDKDF (reference sequence). The CDR3 sequence is CATSRETGTSTEQFF.

By frequency, this clonotype registers large. The rearrangement uses TRBV7-2 and TRBJ2-3; the D call of TRBD2 rests on TCRdb alone, since no DNA is present to check it. Per germline, CDR1 SGHTA and CDR2 FQGNSA. The CDR3 runs 20 residues. The CDR3 is CASSLGGTSGTVLVTDTQYF. Combining the CDR3 with reference TRBV7-2 and TRBJ2-3 gives the whole variable domain GAGVSQSPSNKVTEKGKDVELRCDPISGHTALYWYRQSLGQGLEFLIYFQGNSAPDKSGLPSDRFSAERTGGSVSTLTIQRTQQEDSAVYLCASSLGGTSGTVLVTDTQYFGPGTRLTVL.

The rearrangement links TRBV6-4 to TRBJ2-1; the D gene TCRdb calls, TRBD2, cannot be checked with no DNA. The CDR3 is made up of 13 amino acids. CDR1 and CDR2 from the germline V gene are MRHNA and SNTAGT. CDR3 in amino acids: CATKAGDGNEQFF.

V and J are TRBV5-4 and TRBJ2-7; TCRdb calls TRBD1, which cannot be checked without DNA. Germline CDR1 SGHNT, CDR2 YYREEE (reference sequence). This CDR3 has 15 residues. The CDR3 is CASSSPGGGTYEQYF.

This clonotype is identified as medium-sized (0.01 to 0.1%) from frequency. V usage is TRBV11-2 and J usage is TRBJ2-1; with no DNA, the TCRdb D assignment of TRBD2 cannot be verified. This CDR3 is 15 amino acids long. The germline CDR1 and CDR2 sequences are SGHAT and FQNNGV. Here the CDR3 reads CASSLGSGGDNEQFF.

The chain couples TRBV20-1 to TRBJ1-5; checking the TCRdb D call of TRBD1 is not possible without DNA. This CDR3 contains 16 residues. CDR1 and CDR2 (germline): DFQATT, SNEGSKA (reference sequence). This CDR3 reads CSASDWDRGEYQPQHF.